These 9 T cell receptor beta chains came from one sample sequenced in a study of blood T cell repertoires in COVID-19. TCRdb's copy holds only in-frame clones and misses some; the assay was immunoSEQ multiplex PCR. The sample has about 170,000 clones, around nine tenths seen once. The material sequenced was peripheral blood. All receptors come from a man aged 18 to 29 with active or convalescent COVID-19.

The chain uses TRBV5-1 and TRBJ2-1; D is perhaps TRBD1 (5 bases). The V gene's germline CDR1 is SGHRS and CDR2 YFSETQ. Deletions cut 0 bases from V and 4 bases from J, with 11 bases between. CDR3 size: 15 residues. Here the CDR3 reads CASSLEPGLYNEQFF. CDR3 DNA sequence: TGCGCCAGCAGCTTGGAGCCAGGGCTGTACAATGAGCAGTTCTTC.

Details on this clone: Additional DNA sequences in this sample encode the identical CDR3. The genes are TRBV29-1 and TRBJ1-1; D is ambiguous. Trimming cost V 6 bases and J 1 base, with 9 bases left between them. In germline, CDR1 is SQVTM, CDR2 ANQGSEA. This CDR3 has 12 residues. CDR3 region: CSVSRGNTEAFF. In DNA, the CDR3 is TGCAGCGTATCTCGGGGGAACACTGAAGCTTTCTTT.

The chain recombines TRBV29-1 with TRBJ2-3, with 8 bases aligning to TRBD1. CDR1 SQVTM and CDR2 ANQGSEA come from the germline V gene. V shed 7 bases and J 6 bases; nucleotides not matched to a gene: 9. The CDR3 has 13 residues. Here the CDR3 reads CSARDRIFDTQYF. The CDR3 nucleotides read TGCAGCGCGAGGGACAGGATTTTCGATACGCAGTATTTT.

The chain carries TRBV10-3 and TRBJ2-5, with 8 bases identical to TRBD1. CDR3 length: 16 amino acids. CDR1 is ENHRY and CDR2 is SYGVKD in the germline V gene. J was trimmed by 2 bases and V by 3 bases; bases with no gene match: 8. The CDR3 DNA reads as TGTGCCATCAGTGATTTCGACAGGGGTCATCAAGAGACCCAGTACTTC. Protein: CAISDFDRGHQETQYF.

This chain connects TRBV18 to TRBJ1-2; D gene uncertain. The CDR3 consists of 15 residues. Deletions cut 0 bases from V and 5 bases from J, with 13 bases between. Germline CDR1 and CDR2: KGHSH and LQKENI. CDR3 DNA: TGTGCCAGCTCACCACCTTCGGCAGGTGGGTATGGCTACACCTTC. Protein sequence: CASSPPSAGGYGYTF.

This rearrangement joins TRBV7-3 to TRBJ1-1, with 8 positions matching TRBD1. CDR1 and CDR2 from the germline V gene are SGHTA and FQGTGA. Trimming cost V 5 bases and J 4 bases; bases outside gene matches: 6. This CDR3 is 14 amino acids long. The CDR3 sequence: CASSLDRGSTEAFF. CDR3 coding DNA: TGTGCCAGCAGCCTCGACAGGGGCTCCACTGAAGCTTTCTTT.

The chain employs TRBV11-2 and TRBJ1-4; D gene uncertain. The CDR3 consists of 12 residues. Germline V gives CDR1 SGHAT, CDR2 FQNNGV. The germline V and J ends were trimmed by 0 bases and 10 bases, with 6 bases remaining between them. Here the CDR3 DNA reads TGTGCCAGCAGCTTAGATTCAGTAAAACTGTTTTTT. As protein: CASSLDSVKLFF.

This clone has just one count. The chain has TRBV19 and TRBJ2-7; weak D call: TRBD1 (5 bases). With 0 bases removed from V and 5 bases from J, the gap between germline ends came to 11 bases. Germline CDR1 is LNHDA and CDR2 is SQIVND (reference sequence). There are 14 residues in the CDR3. CDR3 nucleotide sequence: TGTGCCAGTAGTATAGATCCAGGGAAGAACGAGCAGTACTTC. Translation gives CASSIDPGKNEQYF.

The chain recombines TRBV11-3 with TRBJ2-1, with D unclear. The CDR3 length is 13 residues. Germline-derived CDR1 and CDR2 are SGHNT and YENEEA. Trimming left V 1 base short and J 9 bases short, with 10 bases between. The CDR3 sequence: CASSLVYSVEQFF. The CDR3 DNA reads as TGTGCCAGCAGCTTAGTATACTCCGTTGAGCAGTTCTTC.